The entry below describes one TCR beta chain. Its antigen is not yet known. There are no base qualities to consult, and no much larger clone falls within one base. Trimming costs V 4 bases and J 0 bases, and their ends lie 13 bases apart. Inclusive of the bounding cysteine and phenylalanine, the CDR3 is 16 residues long. Only CDR3 DNA remains: 48 bases, in frame from the first base. The germline V gene sets CDR1 to SGHNT and CDR2 to YENEEA. The data belong to a study of T-cell memory formation after mild COVID-19 (dated by TCRdb to the early 2020s). A note on the overall study: TCR sequence clusters from the two donors were largely donor specific. Two young, previously healthy adult volunteers made up the cohort, one male and one female. In two donors, T-cell clones that expanded and contracted after mild COVID-19 were followed by sequencing TCRalpha and TCRbeta repertoires longitudinally.

What the work shows at the level of the full study, not this receptor alone: Some responding clones were found in pre-infection memory, which suggests that pre-existing cross-reactive memory T cells took part in the SARS-CoV-2 response. The study included only a couple of mild cases, and larger cohorts that include severe cases with pre-infection samples were judged to be necessary. Contracting CD4+ clones turned up mainly in the CM and EM memory subsets, whereas EMRA was where CD8+ clones were enriched. Whether the second-wave clones peaking on day 37 were SARS-CoV-2 specific was not confirmed. Balanced CD4/CD8 phenotypes were observed for clones contracting from day 15 to 85, whereas a bias towards CD4+ was observed for a second wave of clones expanding from day 15 to 37.

Sequencing took place on an Illumina NovaSeq 6000. TCRalpha and TCRbeta cDNA libraries were built by 5'RACE with constant-segment primers, adding sample barcodes and unique molecular identifiers. Trizol reagent was used to extract RNA from every sample. The libraries were amplified in two PCR steps, and the second step added a second sample barcode and Illumina TruSeq adapters. The libraries were sequenced on an Illumina NovaSeq using 2 x 150 bp paired-end reads. As for the original processing: Demultiplexing of reads and collapsing into UMI-guided consensus sequences were performed with migec v1.2.7. Using mixcr v2.1.11, the UMI consensuses were aligned to TRA and TRB V and J templates and assembled into clonotypes. A clonotype was counted as expanded or contracted only if both edgeR and NoisET called the change significant, with noise models trained on biological replicates. For edgeR calls, the cutoffs were a false discovery rate-adjusted p below 0.01 and a log2 fold-change threshold of 1. As an exploratory analysis of dynamics, max-normalized trajectories of the 1000 most abundant clonotypes were examined with PCA combined with hierarchical clustering. Each responding clone was given a CD4 or CD8 phenotype based on the CD4+ and CD8+ repertoires, which had been sequenced separately. TCRdb applied fastp at Q25 and MiXCR to the public reads, then kept only in-frame beta chains. Rows merge per CDR3 protein into single entries with the most common DNA and genes. These V and J calls are TCRdb output, not the study's own analysis. In all, the sample holds about 62,000 distinct CDR3 sequences, and 9% to 9.5% of those were seen once. The ten largest clonotypes hold around 1.1% of the sample.

Ficoll-Paque density gradient centrifugation was the method used to isolate PBMCs. Sequences were obtained from PBMCs or a T cell subset sorted from them (not recorded which). The TCR comes from a young man who had mild COVID-19 (a few samples of this study predate the infection). The sample titles of this study are shuffled in the database, so cell type and time point are left out; the donor was told from shared clones. This chain joins TRBV11-3 to TRBJ2-1; the D region possibly corresponds to TRBD2 (5 bases align). The CDR3 region has the sequence CASSSRRAASYNEQFF. In nucleotides, the sequence is TGTGCCAGCAGCTCCCGGCGGGCAGCCTCCTACAATGAGCAGTTCTTC.